This TCR beta chain was sequenced for a study of blood T cell repertoires in COVID-19. Germline CDR1 KGHSH, CDR2 LQKENI. J gave up 0 bases and V 2 bases, and 14 bases lay outside the gene matches. This CDR3 region has 19 residues. This table comes from immunoSEQ multiplex PCR, and its TCRdb copy is limited to in-frame clones, with some not included. This sample has about 80,000 clones, with around 91% found just once. This receptor was identified in a man aged 65 to 79 with active or convalescent COVID-19. V and J are TRBV18 and TRBJ1-1; 8 nucleotides agree with TRBD1. Sequenced: peripheral blood. CDR3 bases: TGTGCCAGCTCACCATTGCAGGGGGCTCGGAAACTACTGAACACTGAAGCTTTCTTT. This codes for CASSPLQGARKLLNTEAFF. Full variable domain (remainder filled in from reference TRBV18 and TRBJ1-1): NAGVMQNPRHLVRRRGQEARLRCSPMKGHSHVYWYRQLPEEGLKFMVYLQKENIIDESGMPKERFSAEFPKEGPSILRIQQVVRGDSAAYFCASSPLQGARKLLNTEAFFGQGTRLTVV.